Below are 18 T cell receptor beta chains sequenced from a single sample in a study of cytomegalovirus exposure and HLA in healthy donors. The PCR used 60 Vbeta and 13 Jbeta primers. TCRdb keeps only in-frame clones here, not all; method: immunoSEQ multiplex PCR. Across around 100,000 clones, the top ten clones capture 6.8% of the sample. Input material: PBMCs. All receptors come from a man aged 40-55 years in good health and CMV-seropositive.

CDR3 coding DNA: TGTGCCAGCAGCCTGGAGGAGGCTAGCAATCAGCCCCAGCATTTT. Protein product: CASSLEEASNQPQHF. The genes are TRBV7-2 and TRBJ1-5; D gene unclear. The V end was cut by 5 bases, the J end by 0 bases, with 11 bases between. The CDR3 has 15 residues. The germline V gene has CDR1 SGHTA and CDR2 FQGNSA.

For the CDR3, the DNA is TGTGCCAGCAGTTACCTACTAGCGGGGGAAGAGCAGTACTTC. Its protein product is CASSYLLAGEEQYF. The chain recombines TRBV6-5 with TRBJ2-7; 11 positions agree with TRBD2. CDR3 size: 14 residues. V lost 2 bases to trimming and J lost 7 bases; unmatched junction nucleotides: 4. Germline lookup yields CDR1 MNHEY and CDR2 SVGAGI.

The chain combines TRBV5-1 with TRBJ2-7; the D gene is possibly TRBD2 (6 bases). This CDR3 contains 15 residues. Trimming removed 3 bases from V and 4 bases from J, with 17 bases in between. Germline V lookup: CDR1 SGHRS, CDR2 YFSETQ. The CDR3 region is CASSYLGGILYEQYF. The CDR3 DNA sequence: TGCGCCAGCAGCTACCTAGGCGGGATACTTTACGAGCAGTACTTC.

The rearrangement joins TRBV6-1 to TRBJ2-7; D remains unclear. Trimming shortened V by 6 bases and J by 4 bases, and 16 bases separated the two germline ends. CDR3 length: 14 amino acids. Looked up from germline, CDR1 is MNHNS and CDR2 is SASEGT. The CDR3, as DNA: TGTGCCAGCAGGGAATCTATGATTAGTTACGAGCAGTACTTC. The encoded protein is CASRESMISYEQYF.

The V and J genes are TRBV7-2 and TRBJ1-5; 8 nucleotides line up with TRBD1. Germline V gene lookup returns CDR1 SGHTA and CDR2 FQGNSA. The V gene end was trimmed by 2 bases and the J gene end by 7 bases; junction bases not matched to a gene: 7. The CDR3 consists of 15 residues. CDR3 protein: CASSLIQGARQPQHF. CDR3 sequence (DNA): TGTGCCAGCAGCTTAATCCAGGGGGCTCGGCAGCCCCAGCATTTT.

This rearrangement joins TRBV7-8 to TRBJ1-1; TRBD1 is a possible D gene (6 bases). The CDR3 covers 13 residues. Trimming removed 5 bases at V and 3 bases at J, with 10 bases between. Germline V lookup: CDR1 SGHVS, CDR2 FQNEAQ. The CDR3 DNA is TGTGCCAGCAGCCGGGCAGGGGACACTGAAGCTTTCTTT. Its translation is CASSRAGDTEAFF.

The chain links TRBV7-9 to TRBJ2-3; possible D gene TRBD2, 6 bases. V lost 3 bases and J 3 bases, leaving 13 bases between the germline ends. The CDR3 runs to 15 residues. The germline gives CDR1 SEHNR, CDR2 FQNEAQ (reference sequence). The CDR3 DNA follows: TGTGCCAGCAGCTTCGGGAGTATGGAGACAGATACGCAGTATTTT. It is translated as CASSFGSMETDTQYF.

This chain uses TRBV7-2 with TRBJ2-1, with 12 bases matching TRBD2. This CDR3 spans 15 amino acids. CDR1 and CDR2 (germline): SGHTA, FQGNSA. V was clipped by 8 bases and J by 8 bases; unmatched bases: 10. The chain's CDR3 is CASRTGTSGFYEQFF. The CDR3 DNA reads TGTGCCAGCCGCACCGGGACTAGCGGGTTCTATGAGCAGTTCTTC.

V and J are TRBV27 and TRBJ2-3; TRBD1 aligns across 8 bases. Trimming removed 4 bases from V and 4 bases from J; junction bases left unmatched: 7. Germline V gene data show CDR1 as MNHEY and CDR2 as SMNVEV (reference sequence). The CDR3 runs 15 residues. For the CDR3, the DNA is TGTGCCAGCAGTTCGGACAGGGAATATCCAGATACGCAGTATTTT. It codes for CASSSDREYPDTQYF.

Written as DNA, the CDR3 is TGTGCCATCAGTTCCACGGGATCCTTCTACGAGCAGTACTTC. Its translation is CAISSTGSFYEQYF. The chain is built from TRBV10-3 and TRBJ2-7; perhaps TRBD2 as D (5 bases). Germline assignment: CDR1 ENHRY and CDR2 SYGVKD. This CDR3 has 14 residues. The germline V and J ends were trimmed by 5 bases and 3 bases, with 14 bases remaining between them.

The V call is TRBV7-9, the J call TRBJ2-4; 7 bases are a match to TRBD1. The CDR3 loop spans 12 amino acids. Trimming took 5 bases from V and 11 from J; bases not matched to a gene: 6. Germline V CDR1 and CDR2: SEHNR, FQNEAQ (reference sequence). The CDR3 loop is CASSALGGFQYF. The DNA of the CDR3 is TGTGCCAGCAGCGCCCTAGGGGGCTTTCAGTACTTC. Full variable domain (missing parts from reference TRBV7-9 and TRBJ2-4): DTGVSQNPRHKITKRGQNVTFRCDPISEHNRLYWYRQTLGQGPEFLTYFQNEAQLEKSRLLSDRFSAERPKGSFSTLEIQRTEQGDSAMYLCASSALGGFQYFGAGTRLSVL.

The chain carries TRBV27 and TRBJ1-3; D may be TRBD1 (6 bases). The V end lost 4 bases, the J end lost 7 bases, and 14 bases lay between the germline ends. The CDR3 is 14 residues long. CDR1 is MNHEY and CDR2 is SMNVEV in the germline V gene (reference sequence). The CDR3 nucleotides are TGTGCCAGCAGTTGGGGGCCGGGATTCAACACCATATATTTT. This translates into CASSWGPGFNTIYF.

CDR3 protein: CASSLEPGTSGRGSTDTQYF. Written as DNA, the CDR3 is TGCGCCAGCAGCTTGGAGCCCGGGACTAGCGGGAGGGGAAGCACAGATACGCAGTATTTT. This chain joins TRBV5-1 and TRBJ2-3, with 16 bases matching TRBD2. The CDR3 has 20 amino acids. Germline trimming cut 0 bases from V and 0 bases from J; bases unmatched to any gene: 7. The V gene's germline CDR1 is SGHRS and CDR2 YFSETQ.

Remarks on this clone: Other DNA sequences in the same sample also yield this CDR3. The chain combines TRBV11-2 with TRBJ2-3, with TRBD2 matching over 9 bases. The trim removed 3 bases at V and 1 base at J, leaving 2 bases unmatched. This CDR3 region has 15 residues. Germline V lookup: CDR1 SGHAT, CDR2 FQNNGV. The CDR3 loop is CASSFVAGGTDTQYF. CDR3 in DNA: TGTGCCAGCAGCTTTGTAGCGGGGGGCACAGATACGCAGTATTTT.

The genes are TRBV4-1 and TRBJ2-1; weak D call: TRBD1 (6 bases). The CDR3 loop spans 15 amino acids. The germline V gene has CDR1 MGHRA and CDR2 YSYEKL. V lost 4 bases to trimming and J lost 9 bases, with 19 bases between them. CDR3 amino acids: CASSPSGTRSFEQFF. CDR3 in DNA: TGCGCCAGCAGCCCGTCCGGGACACGCTCCTTTGAGCAGTTCTTC.

V and J are TRBV5-1 and TRBJ1-1; the match to TRBD1 covers 8 bases. Germline CDR1 SGHRS, CDR2 YFSETQ. This CDR3 contains 13 residues. The J segment lost 8 bases and the V segment lost 4 bases, leaving 7 bases of the junction unmatched. The CDR3 is CASSTDRDREAFF. The CDR3 DNA is TGCGCCAGCAGCACCGACCGGGACAGGGAAGCTTTCTTT.

The V and J genes are TRBV25-1 and TRBJ1-3, with TRBD1 matching over 9 bases. Germline V CDR1 and CDR2: MGHDK, SYGVNS. V lost 6 bases, J lost 1 base, and 10 bases stayed unmatched. The CDR3 has 17 amino acids. The CDR3 loop reads CASRANTGTGSGNTIYF. The CDR3 DNA reads as TGTGCCAGCAGAGCCAACACCGGGACAGGGTCTGGAAACACCATATATTTT.

This chain joins TRBV2 and TRBJ2-5; the match to TRBD2 covers 15 bases. This CDR3 is built from 16 residues. CDR1 is SNHLY and CDR2 is FYNNEI in the germline V gene. With V trimmed by 7 bases and J by 2 bases, 5 bases remained unmatched. As DNA, the CDR3 is TGTGCCAGCACTCCGGGACTAGCGGGAGGTCAAGAGACCCAGTACTTC. Amino acids: CASTPGLAGGQETQYF. Complete variable domain (other parts from reference TRBV2 and TRBJ2-5): EPEVTQTPSHQVTQMGQEVILRCVPISNHLYFYWYRQILGQKVEFLVSFYNNEISEKSEIFDDQFSVERPDGSNFTLKIRSTKLEDSAMYFCASTPGLAGGQETQYFGPGTRLLVL.